These T cell receptor beta chains were read from a single sample in a study of Ad26.COV2.S vaccination and SARS-CoV-2 variants. Some clones are missing from TCRdb's copy, which holds only in-frame ones; the method was immunoSEQ multiplex PCR. The sample lists some 250,000 clones, around nine tenths occurring once. The source material was peripheral blood, sampled in a trial of Ad26.COV2.S vaccine versus placebo. The receptors here all came from a person between 18 and 60 years old who received the Ad26.COV2.S COVID-19 vaccine or a placebo. Both conserved end residues are part of each CDR3. The order of the fields is J gene, D gene, V gene, clone size, CDR3 protein, CDR3 DNA. D genes are given only for firm matches. Clone size is given for some rows only: seen once, a few or many times, or a class if the clone is expanded.

TRBJ1-6,.,TRBV27,few,CASSFGPRNSPLHF,TGTGCCAGCAGTTTTGGACCCCGTAACTCACCCCTCCACTTT
TRBJ2-2,.,TRBV10-3,.,CAISESPSDLMTGELFF,TGTGCCATCAGTGAGTCCCCCTCGGACTTAATGACCGGGGAGCTGTTTTTT
TRBJ2-1,TRBD2,TRBV11-2,.,CASSPLAVPYNEQFF,TGTGCCAGCAGCCCTCTAGCGGTTCCCTACAATGAGCAGTTCTTC
TRBJ2-3,.,TRBV4-3,.,CASSGPRADTQYF,TGCGCCAGCAGCGGACCACGGGCAGATACGCAGTATTTT
TRBJ2-1,TRBD2,TRBV11-2,.,CASSRAGSSYNEQFF,TGTGCCAGCAGCCGAGCGGGGAGCTCCTACAATGAGCAGTTCTTC
TRBJ2-7,TRBD1,TRBV5-1,.,CASSTDRAGLEQYF,TGCGCCAGCAGCACAGACAGGGCCGGACTCGAGCAGTACTTC
TRBJ2-5,.,TRBV7-9,.,CASSPSQMAQYF,TGTGCCAGCAGCCCATCCCAAATGGCCCAGTACTTC
TRBJ1-2,.,TRBV21-1,.,CGPAGRNYGYTF,TGTGGCCCGGCGGGGCGTAACTATGGCTACACCTTC
TRBJ2-1,TRBD2,TRBV9,.,CASSVGAGGIPTNEQFF,TGTGCCAGCAGCGTAGGGGCGGGAGGGATTCCGACCAATGAGCAGTTCTTC
TRBJ2-3,TRBD2,TRBV7-2,.,CASRRSGRAVSADTQYF,TGTGCCAGCAGACGTAGCGGGAGGGCCGTCAGTGCAGATACGCAGTATTTT
TRBJ2-7,TRBD1,TRBV28,.,CASSQGQGGIYEQYF,TGTGCCAGCAGTCAAGGACAGGGGGGAATATACGAGCAGTACTTC
TRBJ1-6,.,TRBV19,.,CASSMSSQYNSPLHF,TGTGCCAGTAGTATGAGCAGCCAGTATAATTCACCCCTCCACTTT
TRBJ2-1,TRBD1,TRBV5-1,.,CASSLAMDRGNEQFF,TGCGCCAGCAGCTTGGCTATGGACAGGGGTAATGAGCAGTTCTTC
TRBJ2-7,.,TRBV19,.,CASSQRGYEQYF,TGTGCCTCCAGCCAAAGGGGCTACGAGCAGTACTTC
TRBJ2-7,.,TRBV2,.,CASSVRGDEQYF,TGTGCCAGCAGTGTCAGGGGTGACGAGCAGTACTTC
TRBJ2-3,.,TRBV5-1,.,CASSVGGGQTSTDTQYF,TGCGCCAGCAGCGTCGGCGGGGGCCAAACTAGCACAGATACGCAGTATTTT
TRBJ2-4,.,TRBV14,.,CASSLSARAPKNIQYF,TGTGCCAGCAGCCTCTCCGCCAGGGCCCCCAAAAACATTCAGTACTTC
TRBJ2-5,.,TRBV15,.,CATSRDPPETQYF,TGTGCCACCAGCAGAGACCCGCCAGAGACCCAGTACTTC
TRBJ2-7,.,TRBV15,.,CATSRAGGPYEQYF,TGTGCCACCAGCAGAGCGGGGGGCCCCTACGAGCAGTACTTC
TRBJ2-2,.,TRBV7-9,.,CASSAGTLLTGELFF,TGTGCCAGCAGCGCCGGGACATTATTAACCGGGGAGCTGTTTTTT
TRBJ2-1,.,TRBV30,.,CAWSVNSYNEQFF,TGTGCCTGGAGTGTAAACTCCTACAATGAGCAGTTCTTC